This TCR beta chain derives from a study of identical twins. Study-wide results and caveats: Cord blood beta clonotypes present at high abundance carried fewer insertions; no such pattern appeared in memory repertoires.

Deletions cut 5 bases from V and 1 base from J, with 15 bases between. CDR1 and CDR2 from the germline V gene are DFQATT and SNEGSKA (reference sequence). There are 14 residues in the CDR3. Template switching (which added a universal primer site) was used, and cDNA carried unique molecular identifiers. From the 5' RACE reads, TCRdb called clonotypes with MiXCR, one entry per CDR3 protein. The sample shows a few hundred thousand distinct CDR3 sequences, about 8.1% of them seen only once. In the case of this clonotype: What it binds is not known.

This same sample was also part of a study on yellow fever vaccine responses in identical twins.

The sequence derives from a woman aged 18 to 35 in good health. The source material was memory (CD45RO+) T cells sorted from blood. V is TRBV20-1 and J is TRBJ2-7; TRBD2 is a possible D gene (6 bases). The CDR3 DNA reads TGCAGTGCTGGGGCTAGCGTGACATCCTACGAGCAGTACTTC. It specifies CSAGASVTSYEQYF.